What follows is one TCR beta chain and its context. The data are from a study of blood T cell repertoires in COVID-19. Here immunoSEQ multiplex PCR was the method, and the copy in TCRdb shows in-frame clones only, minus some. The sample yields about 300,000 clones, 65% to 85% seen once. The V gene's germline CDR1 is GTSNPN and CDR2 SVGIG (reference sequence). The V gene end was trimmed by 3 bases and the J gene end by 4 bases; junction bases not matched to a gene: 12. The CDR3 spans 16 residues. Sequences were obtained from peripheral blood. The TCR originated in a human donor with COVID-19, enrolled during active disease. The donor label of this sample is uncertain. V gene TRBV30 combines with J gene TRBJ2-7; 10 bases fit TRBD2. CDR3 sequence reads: CAWSKQRTSGGYEQYF. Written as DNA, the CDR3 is TGTGCCTGGAGCAAACAAAGGACTAGCGGAGGATACGAGCAGTACTTC.